The rows below give T cell receptor beta chains drawn from one sample of a study of molecular identifiers for immune sequencing clone quantification. TCRdb passed the PCR reads through MiXCR, listing each CDR3 protein once. The sample records roughly 630,000 distinct CDR3 sequences, 25% being singletons. Sequenced: naive CD8+ T cells from blood, with Jurkat cell RNA spiked in. The source is a human donor in good health. Some libraries in this study had Jurkat cell RNA spiked in. CDR3s include the opening cysteine and the closing phenylalanine or tryptophan. D genes are given only for firm matches. The size field is filled for only some rows; it gives once, few, many or a size class.

V	J	D	size	CDR3	DNA
TRBV6-5	TRBJ2-1	-	few	CASSPEPDSVSYNEQFF	TGTGCCAGCAGTCCAGAACCCGACAGCGTCTCCTACAATGAGCAGTTCTTC
TRBV6-2/TRBV6-3	TRBJ1-1	-	few	CASSYFPGGAGALNTEAFF	TGTGCCAGCAGTTATTTCCCCGGGGGTGCGGGGGCCCTGAACACTGAAGCTTTCTTT
TRBV6-5	TRBJ1-6	-	-	CASSYLGGYNSPLHF	TGTGCCAGCAGTTACTTGGGGGGATATAATTCACCCCTCCACTTT
TRBV7-2	TRBJ2-7	TRBD2	many	CASSREGYSAYEQYF	TGTGCCAGCAGCCGGGAGGGCTATTCCGCCTACGAGCAGTACTTC
TRBV13	TRBJ2-5	-	many	CASRRTAPQETQYF	TGTGCCAGCAGGCGGACAGCCCCCCAAGAGACCCAGTACTTC
TRBV20-1	TRBJ2-5	TRBD2	many	CSATRRLAGSQETQYF	TGCAGTGCTACCCGACGACTAGCGGGGTCCCAAGAGACCCAGTACTTC
TRBV20-1	TRBJ2-7	-	-	CSARMTSYGQYF	TGCAGTGCTAGAATGACTTCCTACGGGCAGTACTTC
TRBV9	TRBJ2-5	-	-	CARSPRVPGLAEDQETQYF	TGTGCCCGCAGCCCGAGAGTCCCTGGACTGGCGGAAGACCAAGAGACCCAGTACTTC
TRBV29-1	TRBJ2-3	-	-	CSANEGLFTSTDTRYF	TGCAGCGCCAATGAAGGACTTTTTACTAGCACAGATACTCGGTATTTT
TRBV6-2/TRBV6-3	TRBJ1-1	-	many	CASSWGTMNTEAFF	TGTGCCAGCAGTTGGGGCACAATGAACACTGAAGCTTTCTTT
TRBV18	TRBJ1-1	-	many	CASSPPVNTEAFF	TGTGCCAGCTCTCCACCGGTGAACACTGAAGCTTTCTTT
TRBV5-4	TRBJ1-2	TRBD1	few	CASGPIGQGVYDGYTF	TGTGCCAGCGGCCCGATAGGACAGGGGGTCTATGATGGCTACACCTTC
TRBV6-6	TRBJ2-2	-	-	CASSPQGPHNKLFF	TGTGCCAGCAGTCCCCAAGGACCCCATAACAAGCTGTTTTTT